Listed here are 9 T cell receptor beta chains from one sample, sequenced in a study of blood T cell repertoires in COVID-19. Profiling relied on immunoSEQ multiplex PCR, and the TCRdb table lists in-frame clones only, not all of them. The sample lists a few hundred thousand clones, 88% occurring once. The sample was peripheral blood. Receptors were obtained from a man between 65 and 79 years old with acute or convalescent COVID-19.

This rearrangement joins TRBV12-3 or TRBV12-4 to TRBJ2-3, with TRBD1 matching over 7 bases. CDR3 size: 10 residues. Trimming took 10 bases from V and 11 from J; bases not matched to a gene: 6. CDR3 DNA sequence: TGTGCCACCGGGACAGTCGAGCAGTATTTT. Translation gives CATGTVEQYF.

The sample holds a few counts of this clone. The gene calls are TRBV27 and TRBJ1-1; D possibly corresponds to TRBD1 (5 bases). CDR3 size: 15 residues. Looked up from germline, CDR1 is MNHEY and CDR2 is SMNVEV (reference sequence). V was clipped by 7 bases and J by 4 bases, with 19 bases between them. This chain's CDR3 is CASIPSPGEGTEAFF. The CDR3 DNA follows: TGTGCCAGCATCCCAAGCCCGGGGGAAGGCACTGAAGCTTTCTTT.

This sequence joins TRBV7-9 and TRBJ2-3, with 12 positions matching TRBD2. The CDR3 is 16 residues long. J was trimmed by 2 bases and V by 5 bases; bases with no gene match: 5. Germline V lookup: CDR1 SEHNR, CDR2 FQNEAQ (reference sequence). CDR3 loop: CASSTGLAGNTDTQYF. The DNA for the CDR3 is TGTGCCAGCAGCACCGGACTAGCGGGGAACACAGATACGCAGTATTTT. The variable domain in full, completed from reference TRBV7-9 and TRBJ2-3, reads DTGVSQNPRHKITKRGQNVTFRCDPISEHNRLYWYRQTLGQGPEFLTYFQNEAQLEKSRLLSDRFSAERPKGSFSTLEIQRTEQGDSAMYLCASSTGLAGNTDTQYFGPGTRLTVL.

This clone is a singleton in its sample. The chain uses TRBV25-1 and TRBJ1-2, with TRBD1 matching 8 bases. The V gene end was trimmed by 8 bases and the J gene end by 0 bases; junction bases not matched to a gene: 5. This CDR3 region has 14 residues. Germline CDR1 is MGHDK and CDR2 is SYGVNS. The CDR3 DNA reads TGTGCCAGCCTGGACAGGGAAACTAACTATGGCTACACCTTC. It yields the protein CASLDRETNYGYTF.

This chain joins TRBV19 and TRBJ1-2; a possible D gene is TRBD1 (6 bases). CDR1 LNHDA and CDR2 SQIVND come from the germline V gene (reference sequence). Trimming removed 6 bases at V and 0 bases at J, with 17 bases between. The CDR3 sequence is 16 residues long. The chain's CDR3 is CASRPLQGSANYGYTF. For the CDR3, the DNA is TGTGCCAGTAGGCCCCTACAGGGATCGGCTAACTATGGCTACACCTTC.

This chain connects TRBV3-1 (or the pseudogene TRBV3-2) to TRBJ2-7; 11 nucleotides align to TRBD2. V trimming: 3 bases; J trimming: 2 bases; junction bases outside the gene matches: 3. There are 15 residues in the CDR3. Germline CDR1 LGHDT, CDR2 YNNKEL (reference sequence). Written as DNA, the CDR3 is TGTGCCAGCAGCCAGGGACTAGCGGAGACCTACGAGCAGTACTTC. As protein: CASSQGLAETYEQYF.

This chain uses TRBV3-1 (or the pseudogene TRBV3-2) with TRBJ2-2, with 7 bases identical to TRBD2. Unmatched junction bases numbered 4, after V lost 6 bases and J lost 3 bases. CDR1 LGHDT and CDR2 YNNKEL come from the germline V gene (reference sequence). The CDR3 length is 14 residues. This CDR3 is CASSVAGYTGELFF. The CDR3 DNA sequence: TGTGCCAGCAGTGTAGCGGGTTACACCGGGGAGCTGTTTTTT.

For this clone: Other DNA sequences in this specimen translate into the identical CDR3. The gene calls are TRBV19 and TRBJ1-5; a possible D gene is TRBD1 (5 bases). The CDR3 runs 13 residues. Per the germline V gene, CDR1 is LNHDA and CDR2 is SQIVND (reference sequence). The V gene lost 5 bases and the J gene lost 6 bases, with 11 bases spanning the gap. CDR3 protein: CASSGDFGQPQHF. Written as DNA, the CDR3 is TGTGCCAGTAGTGGGGACTTCGGTCAGCCCCAGCATTTT.

CDR3 bases: TGTGCCAGCAGCTTACAGGGGATAGGCACAGATACGCAGTATTTT. Amino acids: CASSLQGIGTDTQYF. The V gene is TRBV7-3, the J gene TRBJ2-3; TRBD1 is a possible D gene (6 bases). The CDR3 is 15 amino acids. CDR1 and CDR2 (germline): SGHTA, FQGTGA. V gave up 2 bases and J gave up 1 base, with 10 bases separating them. The whole variable domain, remainder taken from reference TRBV7-3 and TRBJ2-3, is GAGVSQTPSNKVTEKGKYVELRCDPISGHTALYWYRQSLGQGPEFLIYFQGTGAADDSGLPNDRFFAVRPEGSVSTLKIQRTERGDSAVYLCASSLQGIGTDTQYFGPGTRLTVL.